The rows below give T cell receptor beta chains drawn from one sample of a study of T cell repertoires in cytomegalovirus infection. One entry per CDR3 protein, called by TCRdb with MiXCR from the reads. The sample has hundreds of thousands of distinct CDR3 sequences; around a third are singletons. The antigens for these receptors are not known. The specimen was cultured PBMCs, collected from culture after CMV antigen stimulation. The receptors were gathered from a human donor in good health (CMV status not recorded). Some clones in this sample may be carry-over from other donors' samples. Both conserved end residues are part of each CDR3. A D gene is named only where the DNA matches it firmly. Size is omitted from some rows. Given values are once, few, many or a class for expanded clones.

clone size,J gene,D gene,V gene,CDR3 protein,CDR3 DNA
-,TRBJ2-3,TRBD2,TRBV15,CATSPREGAGGLDTQYF,TGTGCCACCAGCCCAAGAGAAGGGGCGGGGGGCCTGGATACGCAGTATTTT
few,TRBJ2-1,TRBD2,TRBV6-6,CASSLLAGGRSSYNEQFF,TGTGCCAGCAGTTTACTAGCGGGGGGGCGAAGCTCCTACAATGAGCAGTTCTTC
few,TRBJ2-1,TRBD2,TRBV7-9,CASSPPGGGGNEQFF,TGTGCCAGCAGCCCCCCCGGCGGGGGGGGAAATGAGCAGTTCTTC
-,TRBJ2-2,-,TRBV27,CASSTEGGRTGELFF,TGTGCCAGCAGTACGGAAGGGGGAAGAACCGGGGAGCTGTTTTTT
-,TRBJ1-2,-,TRBV6-8,CASSRADNYGYTF,TGTGCCAGCAGCCGAGCAGATAACTATGGCTACACCTTC
few,TRBJ2-7,TRBD2,TRBV7-8,CASSATPGTSVYEQYF,TGTGCCAGCAGCGCGACCCCCGGGACTAGCGTTTACGAGCAGTACTTC
many,TRBJ1-1,TRBD1,TRBV24-1,CATAPGTGTNTEAFF,TGTGCCACCGCACCCGGGACAGGGACCAACACTGAAGCTTTCTTT
few,TRBJ2-2,-,TRBV7-8,CASSPSRFGFGELFF,TGTGCCAGCAGCCCCTCCCGTTTTGGCTTCGGGGAGCTGTTTTTT
-,TRBJ1-3,-,TRBV7-6,CASSYPMGNGNTIYF,TGTGCCAGCAGCTATCCTATGGGGAATGGAAACACCATATATTTT
-,TRBJ1-5,TRBD1,TRBV6-6,CASSYGTGSGPQHF,TGTGCCAGCAGTTATGGGACAGGTTCTGGGCCCCAGCATTTT
many,TRBJ2-5,-,TRBV7-2,CASSLVVLGARSQETQYF,TGTGCCAGCAGCTTAGTGGTGTTAGGGGCCAGGTCCCAAGAGACCCAGTACTTC
-,TRBJ2-1,TRBD1,TRBV5-4,CASSHRDRDNEQFF,TGTGCCAGCAGCCACCGGGACAGGGACAATGAGCAGTTCTTC
few,TRBJ2-6,TRBD2,TRBV7-9,CASSPHGGGPSSGFVEANVLTF,TGTGCCAGCAGCCCCCATGGGGGGGGACCCTCCTCTGGGTTTGTTGAGGCCAACGTCCTGACTTTC
-,TRBJ2-1,-,TRBV7-2,CASSFIGWNEQFF,TGTGCCAGCAGCTTCATTGGATGGAATGAGCAGTTCTTC
many,TRBJ1-1,TRBD1,TRBV7-2,CASSFFSGGDTEAFF,TGTGCCAGCAGCTTTTTTTCAGGGGGTGACACTGAAGCTTTCTTT
-,TRBJ1-6,TRBD1,TRBV5-1,CASSTGTANSPLHF,TGCGCCAGCAGCACCGGGACAGCCAATTCACCCCTCCACTTT
-,TRBJ1-4,-,TRBV7-2,CASRPDFAYEKLFF,TGTGCCAGCAGACCCGACTTTGCGTATGAAAAACTGTTTTTT
-,TRBJ2-1,-,TRBV7-2,CASTGGAGDEQFF,TGTGCCAGCACCGGCGGGGCCGGGGATGAGCAGTTCTTC
-,TRBJ2-1,TRBD2,TRBV12-3/TRBV12-4,CASSPLAGPPNEQFF,TGTGCCAGCAGCCCACTAGCGGGGCCGCCGAATGAGCAGTTCTTC
-,TRBJ2-1,TRBD2,TRBV5-4,CASSQTSGVADNEQFF,TGTGCCAGCAGCCAGACTAGCGGGGTTGCGGACAATGAGCAGTTCTTC
many,TRBJ1-5,-,TRBV7-2,CASSLEHNQPQHF,TGTGCCAGCAGCCTGGAGCACAATCAGCCCCAGCATTTT
-,TRBJ2-7,-,TRBV20-1,CSVYELAAAKEQYF,TGCAGTGTATACGAATTAGCGGCAGCTAAAGAGCAGTACTTC
few,TRBJ2-3,-,TRBV12-3/TRBV12-4,CASSSGTPRPYF,TGTGCCAGCAGTTCGGGGACCCCTCGACCGTATTTT
-,TRBJ2-7,TRBD2,TRBV6-2/TRBV6-3,CASRGPGGYEQYF,TGTGCCAGCCGGGGCCCGGGAGGCTACGAGCAGTACTTC
-,TRBJ2-2,-,TRBV20-1,CSATPHLASGELFF,TGCAGTGCTACCCCCCACCTGGCTAGCGGGGAGCTGTTTTTT
-,TRBJ2-7,TRBD2,TRBV2,CASSDLASGRGEQYF,TGTGCCAGCAGTGACTTGGCTAGCGGGAGGGGCGAGCAGTACTTC
many,TRBJ2-5,TRBD1,TRBV7-9,CASSPRTGALGETQYF,TGTGCCAGCAGCCCTCGGACAGGGGCCCTGGGAGAGACCCAGTACTTC
few,TRBJ2-7,-,TRBV4-2,CASSQTPGRTYEQYF,TGTGCCAGCAGCCAGACTCCGGGACGCACCTACGAGCAGTACTTC
-,TRBJ2-3,TRBD2,TRBV15,CATSSRLGEGRADTQYF,TGTGCCACCAGCTCTCGGCTCGGGGAGGGTCGGGCAGATACGCAGTATTTT
-,TRBJ1-4,-,TRBV4-3,CASSRGVFEATNEKLFF,TGCGCCAGCAGCCGAGGGGTGTTCGAGGCAACTAATGAAAAACTGTTTTTT
-,TRBJ1-2,-,TRBV20-1,CSVRADYGYTF,TGCAGTGTCAGGGCGGACTATGGCTACACCTTC
few,TRBJ1-5,-,TRBV6-2/TRBV6-3,CASSNREEGNQPQHF,TGTGCCAGCAGTAACAGGGAGGAGGGCAATCAGCCCCAGCATTTT
-,TRBJ2-3,TRBD2,TRBV29-1,CSVAAGPDTQYF,TGCAGCGTCGCAGCGGGGCCAGATACGCAGTATTTT
many,TRBJ2-1,TRBD2,TRBV7-2,CASSWTSGDNEQFF,TGTGCCAGCAGCTGGACTAGCGGGGACAATGAGCAGTTCTTC
-,TRBJ2-7,-,TRBV7-2,CASSRLGLEDYEQYF,TGTGCCAGCAGCAGACTCGGACTGGAGGACTACGAGCAGTACTTC
-,TRBJ2-2,TRBD1,TRBV18,CASSPPGQGSGTGELFF,TGTGCCAGCTCACCGCCGGGACAGGGGAGCGGAACCGGGGAGCTGTTTTTT
-,TRBJ1-1,-,TRBV19,CASSMRADTEAFF,TGTGCCAGTAGTATGAGGGCGGACACTGAAGCTTTCTTT
many,TRBJ2-7,TRBD2,TRBV7-2,CASSLDALAGGWSSYEQYF,TGTGCCAGCAGCTTAGACGCTCTAGCGGGAGGGTGGTCGAGTTACGAGCAGTACTTC
many,TRBJ2-7,TRBD1,TRBV7-8,CASSTDRDYEQYF,TGTGCCAGCAGCACGGACAGGGACTACGAGCAGTACTTC
-,TRBJ2-5,TRBD2,TRBV4-3,CASSQGAAGEGETQYF,TGCGCCAGCAGCCAAGGGGCGGCGGGAGAGGGGGAGACCCAGTACTTC
many,TRBJ1-2,-,TRBV28,CASSFNNNYGYTF,TGTGCCAGCAGTTTCAACAATAACTATGGCTACACCTTC
-,TRBJ2-1,-,TRBV7-6,CASSSRGVNEQFF,TGTGCCAGCAGCTCCCGAGGTGTCAATGAGCAGTTCTTC
few,TRBJ2-7,TRBD2,TRBV6-6,CASSYSASGGEQYF,TGTGCCAGCAGTTACTCGGCTAGCGGGGGAGAGCAGTACTTC
-,TRBJ1-1,TRBD1,TRBV6-6,CASSVRDRGNTEAFF,TGTGCCAGCAGTGTGAGGGACAGGGGGAACACTGAAGCTTTCTTT
-,TRBJ2-1,-,TRBV5-4,CASSLVEEGEEQFF,TGTGCCAGCAGCTTGGTTGAGGAGGGGGAGGAGCAGTTCTTC